The next 30 T cell receptor beta chains were all read from a single sample in a study of blood T cell repertoires in COVID-19. Repertoires were generated with immunoSEQ multiplex PCR, while TCRdb's copy carries only in-frame clones and drops some. The table includes a few hundred thousand clones, around 87% detected once. The sequenced material came from PBMCs or T cells enriched from blood (not recorded which). Every receptor here comes from a man aged 40-55 years in a cohort exposed to, infected with or recovered from COVID-19 (not recorded which).

The chain employs TRBV6-5 and TRBJ2-4; 9 nucleotides agree with TRBD2. The trim removed 4 bases at V and 6 bases at J, leaving 10 bases unmatched. The germline V gene encodes CDR1 MNHEY and CDR2 SVGAGI. The CDR3 runs 16 residues. Here the CDR3 reads CASSFSLAGGPNIQYF. DNA of the CDR3: TGTGCCAGCAGTTTTTCCCTTGCGGGAGGGCCAAACATTCAGTACTTC.

The chain links TRBV6-1 to TRBJ1-5; 10 bases line up with TRBD1. Germline V gene data show CDR1 as MNHNS and CDR2 as SASEGT. This CDR3 comprises 17 residues. V dropped 4 bases and J dropped 0; count of bases not matched to a gene: 6. CDR3 protein: CASSATGGIYSNQPQHF. The CDR3 nucleotides are TGTGCCAGCAGTGCGACAGGGGGCATCTATAGCAATCAGCCCCAGCATTTT.

This clone occurred once. This chain connects TRBV6-5 to TRBJ1-1; 9 bases are a match to TRBD1. Germline-derived CDR1 and CDR2 are MNHEY and SVGAGI. This CDR3 spans 14 amino acids. V lost 4 bases to trimming and J lost 5 bases; unmatched junction nucleotides: 5. CDR3 residues: CASSLDRGRTEAFF. CDR3 nucleotides: TGTGCCAGCAGTTTAGACAGGGGGAGGACTGAAGCTTTCTTT.

The chain employs TRBV19 and TRBJ1-1, with unresolved D. Germline values: CDR1 LNHDA, CDR2 SQIVND (reference sequence). CDR3 length: 14 amino acids. V was shortened by 10 bases and J by 0 bases, with 15 bases between the two germline ends. DNA of the CDR3: TGTGCCACGGAGAACGGATTAATGAACACTGAAGCTTTCTTT. This codes for CATENGLMNTEAFF.

The CDR3 here is CASSDPRAHYGYTF. CDR3 DNA: TGCGCCAGCAGTGACCCCCGCGCGCACTATGGCTACACCTTC. The V gene is TRBV10-1, the J gene TRBJ1-2; D gene uncertain. Germline CDR1 WNHNN, CDR2 SYGVQD (reference sequence). V was pared by 3 bases and J by 3 bases, with 11 bases between. This CDR3 comprises 14 residues.

J is TRBJ1-6 and V is TRBV30; D is perhaps TRBD1 (5 bases). V lost 3 bases and J 5 bases, leaving 14 bases between the germline ends. This CDR3 is built from 15 residues. Germline lookup yields CDR1 GTSNPN and CDR2 SVGIG (reference sequence). The CDR3 protein is CAWRPGTEDNSPLHF. CDR3 in DNA: TGTGCCTGGAGGCCCGGGACTGAAGATAATTCACCCCTCCACTTT.

The chain combines TRBV5-1 with TRBJ2-1; 8 nucleotides align to TRBD1. Germline trimming cut 2 bases from V and 7 bases from J; bases unmatched to any gene: 11. This CDR3 contains 16 residues. Germline V lookup: CDR1 SGHRS, CDR2 YFSETQ. In nucleotides, the CDR3 is TGCGCCAGCAGCTTATACCCCGGGACAGGTGGAAATGAGCAGTTCTTC. Amino acid sequence: CASSLYPGTGGNEQFF. The full variable domain, completed using reference TRBV5-1 and TRBJ2-1, is KAGVTQTPRYLIKTRGQQVTLSCSPISGHRSVSWYQQTPGQGLQFLFEYFSETQRNKGNFPGRFSGRQFSNSRSEMNVSTLELGDSALYLCASSLYPGTGGNEQFFGPGTRLTVL.

The chain couples TRBV19 to TRBJ1-2; D unresolved. Germline values: CDR1 LNHDA, CDR2 SQIVND (reference sequence). This CDR3 contains 14 residues. V lost 0 bases to trimming and J lost 4 bases, with 9 bases between them. The CDR3 DNA follows: TGTGCCAGTAGTATAGACAGGAATGGCTATGGCTACACCTTC. This gives the protein CASSIDRNGYGYTF.

V is TRBV28 and J is TRBJ1-2; 9 bases fit TRBD1. This CDR3 is 13 amino acids long. Germline assignment: CDR1 MDHEN and CDR2 SYDVKM. The ends lost 1 base at V and 8 bases at J; junction bases unmatched: 2. CDR3 nucleotides: TGTGCCAGCAGTTTATTACAGGGGGCCGGCTACACCTTC. It translates to CASSLLQGAGYTF.

This chain connects TRBV6-5 to TRBJ2-7, with D perhaps TRBD2 (5 bases). The CDR3 loop spans 14 amino acids. V was pared by 8 bases and J by 3 bases, with 17 bases between. CDR1 MNHEY and CDR2 SVGAGI come from the germline V gene. The CDR3 DNA reads TGTGCCAGCTCGCTCAGCGGAGACTTCTACGAGCAGTACTTC. Translating it yields CASSLSGDFYEQYF.

The V gene is TRBV18, the J gene TRBJ2-5; 11 bases match TRBD1. The ends lost 4 bases at V and 1 base at J; junction bases unmatched: 14. The germline CDR1 and CDR2 sequences are KGHSH and LQKENI. The CDR3 is 19 amino acids. The DNA for the CDR3 is TGTGCCAGCTCACTCAATCGTGACTCCGGGACAGGGGGCCAAGAGACCCAGTACTTC. Translation: CASSLNRDSGTGGQETQYF.

The gene calls are TRBV4-2 and TRBJ1-2, with D tentatively TRBD1 (6 bases). Germline CDR1 LGHNA, CDR2 YNFKEQ. With 6 bases removed from V and 6 bases from J, the gap between germline ends came to 17 bases. The CDR3 has 14 amino acids. The CDR3 nucleotides are TGTGCCAGCAGTCAAACAGGGTTGGAACATGGCTACACCTTC. Translation gives CASSQTGLEHGYTF.

The chain carries TRBV5-5 and TRBJ2-7, with 7 bases lining up with TRBD1. The CDR3 totals 12 residues. With 9 bases clipped from V and 7 bases from J, the junction kept 10 bases outside the gene matches. The germline V gene encodes CDR1 SGHKS and CDR2 YYEKEE (reference sequence). Here the CDR3 reads CATHGRGREQYF. The CDR3 nucleotides read TGTGCCACCCACGGTAGGGGGCGAGAGCAGTACTTC. Supplemented by reference TRBV5-5 and TRBJ2-7, the full variable domain reads DAGVTQSPTHLIKTRGQQVTLRCSPISGHKSVSWYQQVLGQGPQFIFQYYEKEERGRGNFPDRFSARQFPNYSSELNVNALLLGDSALYLCATHGRGREQYFGPGTRLTVT.

This rearrangement joins TRBV14 to TRBJ1-3; TRBD1 is a possible D gene (6 bases). Germline V lookup: CDR1 SGHDN, CDR2 FVKESK. This CDR3 spans 15 amino acids. Trimming removed 4 bases at V and 0 bases at J, with 10 bases between. CDR3 protein: CASSRDTISGNTIYF. The CDR3, as DNA: TGTGCCAGCAGCCGGGACACAATCTCTGGAAACACCATATATTTT.

The rearrangement links TRBV7-2 to TRBJ1-6, with D hard to call. There are 14 residues in the CDR3. CDR1 SGHTA and CDR2 FQGNSA come from the germline V gene. V was pared by 3 bases and J by 4 bases, with 7 bases between. This CDR3 is CASSFLAYNSPLHF. The CDR3 region has the DNA TGTGCCAGCAGCTTTCTTGCGTATAATTCACCCCTCCACTTT.

V usage is TRBV11-2 and J usage is TRBJ1-4, with 12 bases aligning to TRBD1. V trimming: 1 base; J trimming: 10 bases; junction bases outside the gene matches: 4. Germline CDR1 and CDR2: SGHAT and FQNNGV. The CDR3 sequence is 15 residues long. CDR3 amino acids: CASSLAGTGGRKLFF. In nucleotides, the CDR3 is TGTGCCAGCAGCTTAGCTGGGACAGGGGGCCGAAAACTGTTTTTT. Based on the CDR3 plus reference TRBV11-2 and TRBJ1-4, the full variable domain is EAGVAQSPRYKIIEKRQSVAFWCNPISGHATLYWYQQILGQGPKLLIQFQNNGVVDDSQLPKDRFSAERLKGVDSTLKIQPAKLEDSAVYLCASSLAGTGGRKLFFGSGTQLSVL.

This chain links TRBV5-1 with TRBJ2-5; 8 positions agree with TRBD1. Germline CDR1 reads SGHRS; CDR2 reads YFSETQ. This CDR3 is 16 amino acids long. J gave up 7 bases and V 1 base, and 12 bases lay outside the gene matches. The CDR3 protein is CASSLYGAGGFGTQYF. The DNA for the CDR3 is TGCGCCAGCAGCTTGTACGGCGCAGGGGGCTTCGGGACCCAGTACTTC.

The rearrangement uses TRBV3-1 (or the pseudogene TRBV3-2) and TRBJ1-2, with 9 bases that match TRBD1. V lost 1 base to trimming and J lost 6 bases; unmatched junction nucleotides: 6. This CDR3 comprises 15 residues. The germline gives CDR1 LGHDT, CDR2 YNNKEL (reference sequence). CDR3 sequence: CASSQAGQGIHGYTF. CDR3 in DNA: TGTGCCAGCAGCCAAGCGGGACAGGGAATCCATGGCTACACCTTC.

V usage is TRBV9 and J usage is TRBJ2-3, with D perhaps matching TRBD2 (5 bases). Trimming cost V 2 bases and J 2 bases, with 12 bases left between them. Germline-derived CDR1 and CDR2 are SGDLS and YYNGEE. CDR3 length equals 15 residues. Here the CDR3 reads CASSVSGVPTDTQYF. The CDR3 DNA is TGTGCCAGCAGCGTCAGCGGAGTTCCCACAGATACGCAGTATTTT.

The CDR3 loop reads CASSLTPRGKKNSPLHF. Written as DNA, the CDR3 is TGCGCCAGCAGCTTGACCCCTCGGGGGAAAAAGAATTCACCCCTCCACTTT. J is TRBJ1-6 and V is TRBV5-1; D is possibly TRBD1 (5 bases). V dropped 1 base and J dropped 7 bases, with 18 bases sitting between them. From germline, CDR1 is SGHRS and CDR2 YFSETQ. This CDR3 has 17 residues.

V is TRBV2 and J is TRBJ1-2; TRBD1 agrees at 7 bases. Germline assignment: CDR1 SNHLY and CDR2 FYNNEI. Germline trimming cut 8 bases from V and 7 bases from J; bases unmatched to any gene: 16. CDR3 length: 15 residues. This CDR3 is CASSDRDSWIGGYTF. CDR3 DNA sequence: TGTGCCAGCTCAGACCGGGACAGTTGGATTGGTGGCTACACCTTC.

The chain carries TRBV19 and TRBJ2-1; D not resolved. Trimming removed 4 bases from V and 2 bases from J, with 12 bases in between. Looked up from germline, CDR1 is LNHDA and CDR2 is SQIVND (reference sequence). This CDR3 region has 15 residues. Here the CDR3 DNA reads TGTGCCAGTAGTACCCCTCCTGCGGCCTACAATGAGCAGTTCTTC. This sequence encodes CASSTPPAAYNEQFF. The entire variable domain, with the rest obtained from reference TRBV19 and TRBJ2-1, is as follows: DGGITQSPKYLFRKEGQNVTLSCEQNLNHDAMYWYRQDPGQGLRLIYYSQIVNDFQKGDIAEGYSVSREKKESFPLTVTSAQKNPTAFYLCASSTPPAAYNEQFFGPGTRLTVL.

Note on this clone: Within the sample, other DNA sequences also encode this same CDR3. The V call is TRBV2, the J call TRBJ2-7; TRBD2 agrees at 10 bases. The junction had 3 bases not matched to a gene; V was cut back by 4 bases and J by 0 bases. Per the germline V gene, CDR1 is SNHLY and CDR2 is FYNNEI. This CDR3 region has 15 residues. As DNA, the CDR3 is TGTGCCAGCAGTGGGCTAGCGGGAGTCTCCTACGAGCAGTACTTC. Translating it yields CASSGLAGVSYEQYF. Supplemented by reference TRBV2 and TRBJ2-7, the full variable domain reads EPEVTQTPSHQVTQMGQEVILRCVPISNHLYFYWYRQILGQKVEFLVSFYNNEISEKSEIFDDQFSVERPDGSNFTLKIRSTKLEDSAMYFCASSGLAGVSYEQYFGPGTRLTVT.

The chain uses TRBV5-1 and TRBJ2-1, with 9 positions matching TRBD1. CDR1 and CDR2 (germline): SGHRS, YFSETQ. The CDR3 runs 13 residues. V shed 6 bases, J shed 4 bases, and the junction held 2 bases outside the gene matches. CDR3 DNA sequence: TGCGCCAGCATCGGGACAGGGTACAATGAGCAGTTCTTC. The encoded protein is CASIGTGYNEQFF.

This clone was detected a few times. The chain has TRBV4-2 and TRBJ2-3; TRBD2 is a possible D gene (5 bases). V was shortened by 0 bases and J by 4 bases, with 14 bases between the two germline ends. This CDR3 is 16 amino acids long. CDR1 is LGHNA and CDR2 is YNFKEQ in the germline V gene. The CDR3 is CASSQEPSGGPDTQYF. The DNA of the CDR3 is TGTGCCAGCAGCCAAGAACCCAGCGGCGGGCCAGATACGCAGTATTTT.

The chain recombines TRBV6-5 with TRBJ2-2; a weak D match, TRBD1 (5 bases). This CDR3 is 16 amino acids long. Germline V CDR1 and CDR2: MNHEY, SVGAGI. V lost 0 bases to trimming and J lost 1 base, with 9 bases between them. Written as DNA, the CDR3 is TGTGCCAGCAGTTACTCGGAAACAGGGAACACCGGGGAGCTGTTTTTT. This encodes CASSYSETGNTGELFF.

The rearrangement uses TRBV19 and TRBJ2-7, with TRBD2 matching over 12 bases. The CDR3 length is 16 residues. Losses at the gene ends were 3 bases for V and 2 bases for J; bases not matched to a gene: 5. The germline V gene encodes CDR1 LNHDA and CDR2 SQIVND (reference sequence). The CDR3 coding sequence is TGTGCCAGTAGTATCACTAGCGGGAGGCTCACCTACGAGCAGTACTTC. As protein: CASSITSGRLTYEQYF. The full variable domain, completed using reference TRBV19 and TRBJ2-7, is DGGITQSPKYLFRKEGQNVTLSCEQNLNHDAMYWYRQDPGQGLRLIYYSQIVNDFQKGDIAEGYSVSREKKESFPLTVTSAQKNPTAFYLCASSITSGRLTYEQYFGPGTRLTVT.

A few counts support this clone. The chain recombines TRBV28 with TRBJ1-2, with D uncertain. From germline, CDR1 is MDHEN and CDR2 SYDVKM. The CDR3 is 13 residues long. The V end lost 1 base, the J end lost 4 bases, and 7 bases lay between the germline ends. In DNA form, the CDR3 reads TGTGCCAGCAGTTTATACAGCCGCTATGGCTACACCTTC. This codes for CASSLYSRYGYTF.

The chain combines TRBV3-1 (or the pseudogene TRBV3-2) with TRBJ2-3, with 12 bases aligning to TRBD2. This CDR3 comprises 19 residues. The V gene's germline CDR1 is LGHDT and CDR2 YNNKEL (reference sequence). The V segment lost 0 bases and the J segment 0 bases; nucleotides outside the gene matches: 7. The CDR3 DNA follows: TGTGCCAGCAGCCAAGATCTAGCGGGGGGGACTGCTAGCACAGATACGCAGTATTTT. Translated: CASSQDLAGGTASTDTQYF.

This sequence joins TRBV5-1 and TRBJ2-1; TRBD2 matches 7 bases. Germline-derived CDR1 and CDR2 are SGHRS and YFSETQ. This CDR3 has 14 amino acids. The ends lost 4 bases at V and 11 bases at J; junction bases unmatched: 12. The chain's CDR3 is CASSLGTGGPKQFF. The CDR3 DNA sequence: TGCGCCAGCAGCCTGGGAACGGGGGGACCGAAGCAGTTCTTC.